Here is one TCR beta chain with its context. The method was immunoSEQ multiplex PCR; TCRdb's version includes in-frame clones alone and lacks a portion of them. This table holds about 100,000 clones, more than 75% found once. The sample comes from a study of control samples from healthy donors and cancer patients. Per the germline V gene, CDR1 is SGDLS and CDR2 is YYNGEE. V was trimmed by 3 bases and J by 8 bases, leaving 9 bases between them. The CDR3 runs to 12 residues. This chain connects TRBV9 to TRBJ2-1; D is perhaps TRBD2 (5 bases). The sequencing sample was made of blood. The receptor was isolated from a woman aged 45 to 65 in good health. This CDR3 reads CASSATRDEQFF. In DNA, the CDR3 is TGTGCCAGCAGCGCCACGCGGGATGAGCAGTTCTTC.